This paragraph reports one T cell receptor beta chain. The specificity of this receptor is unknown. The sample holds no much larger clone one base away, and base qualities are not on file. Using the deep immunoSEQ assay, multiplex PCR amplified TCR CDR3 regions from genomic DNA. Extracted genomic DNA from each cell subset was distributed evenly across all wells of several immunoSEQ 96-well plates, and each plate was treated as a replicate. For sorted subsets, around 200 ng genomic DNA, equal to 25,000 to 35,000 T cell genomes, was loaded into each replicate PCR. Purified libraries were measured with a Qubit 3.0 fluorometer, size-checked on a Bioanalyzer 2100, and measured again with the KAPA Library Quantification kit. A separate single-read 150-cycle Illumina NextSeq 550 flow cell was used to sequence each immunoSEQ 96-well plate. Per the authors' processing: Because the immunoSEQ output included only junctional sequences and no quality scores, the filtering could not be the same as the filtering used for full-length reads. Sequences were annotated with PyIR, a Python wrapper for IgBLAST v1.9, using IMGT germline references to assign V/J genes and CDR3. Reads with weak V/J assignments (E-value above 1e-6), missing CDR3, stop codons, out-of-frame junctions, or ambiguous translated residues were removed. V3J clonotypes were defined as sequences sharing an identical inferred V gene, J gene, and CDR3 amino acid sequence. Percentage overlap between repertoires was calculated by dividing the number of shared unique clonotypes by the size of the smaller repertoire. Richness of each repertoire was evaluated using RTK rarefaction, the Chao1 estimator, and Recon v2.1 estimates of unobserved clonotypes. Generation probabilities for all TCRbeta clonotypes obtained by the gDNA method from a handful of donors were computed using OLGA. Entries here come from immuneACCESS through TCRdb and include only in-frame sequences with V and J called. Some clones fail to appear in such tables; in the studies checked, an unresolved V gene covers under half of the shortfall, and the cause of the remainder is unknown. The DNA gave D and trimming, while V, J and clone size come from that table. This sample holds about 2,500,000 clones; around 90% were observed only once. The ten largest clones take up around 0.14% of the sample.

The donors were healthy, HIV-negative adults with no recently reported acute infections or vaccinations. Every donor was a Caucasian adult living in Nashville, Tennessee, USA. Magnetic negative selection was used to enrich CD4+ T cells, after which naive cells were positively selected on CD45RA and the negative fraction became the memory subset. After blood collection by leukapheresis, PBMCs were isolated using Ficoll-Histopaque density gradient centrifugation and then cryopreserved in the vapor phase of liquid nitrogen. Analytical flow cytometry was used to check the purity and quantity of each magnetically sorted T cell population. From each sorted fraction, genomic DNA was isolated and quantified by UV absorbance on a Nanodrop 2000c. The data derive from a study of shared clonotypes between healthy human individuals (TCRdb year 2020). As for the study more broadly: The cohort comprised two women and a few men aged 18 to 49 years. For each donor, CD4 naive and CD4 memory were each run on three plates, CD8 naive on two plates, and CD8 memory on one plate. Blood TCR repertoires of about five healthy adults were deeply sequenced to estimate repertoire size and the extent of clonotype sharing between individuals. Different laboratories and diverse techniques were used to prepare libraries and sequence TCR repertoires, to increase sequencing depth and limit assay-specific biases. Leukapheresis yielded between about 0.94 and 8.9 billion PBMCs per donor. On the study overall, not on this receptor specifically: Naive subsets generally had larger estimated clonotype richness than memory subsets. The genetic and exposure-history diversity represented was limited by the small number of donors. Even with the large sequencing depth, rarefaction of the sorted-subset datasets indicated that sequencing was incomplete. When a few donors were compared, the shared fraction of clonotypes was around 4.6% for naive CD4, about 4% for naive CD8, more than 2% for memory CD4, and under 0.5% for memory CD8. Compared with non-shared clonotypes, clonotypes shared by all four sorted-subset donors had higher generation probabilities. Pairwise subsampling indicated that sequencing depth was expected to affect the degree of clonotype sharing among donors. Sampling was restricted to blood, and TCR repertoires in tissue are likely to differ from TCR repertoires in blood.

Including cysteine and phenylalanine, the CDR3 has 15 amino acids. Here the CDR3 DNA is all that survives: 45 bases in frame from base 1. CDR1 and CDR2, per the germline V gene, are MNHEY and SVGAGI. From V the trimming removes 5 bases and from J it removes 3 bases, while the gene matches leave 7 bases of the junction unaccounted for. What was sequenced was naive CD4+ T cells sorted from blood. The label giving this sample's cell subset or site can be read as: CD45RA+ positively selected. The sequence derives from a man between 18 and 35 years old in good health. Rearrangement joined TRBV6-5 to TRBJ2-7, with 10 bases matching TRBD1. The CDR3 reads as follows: CASSRWTGGGYEQYF. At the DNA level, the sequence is TGTGCCAGCAGTAGATGGACAGGGGGAGGCTACGAGCAGTACTTC.